What follows are 17 T cell receptor beta chains derived from one specimen sequenced in a study of identical twins (dated by TCRdb to 2016 to 2017). The method behind the library was 5' RACE. TCRdb lists the instrument as Illumina HiSeq 2000. The raw public reads went through TCRdb reprocessing: fastp at Q25, MiXCR clone calling, in-frame beta chains kept. Rows are combined by CDR3 protein, so each entry shows the most common genes and DNA. The sample contains around 1.7 million distinct CDR3 sequences, less than 40% of them found a single time. The top ten constitute less than 0.35% of the sample. The source material was cord blood. The source of these receptors is a newborn girl in good health.

The chain carries TRBV18 and TRBJ1-1; D remains unclear. CDR3 size: 13 residues. Between the trimmed V and J ends, which lost 3 bases and 11 bases, there was a span of 16 bases. The germline CDR1 and CDR2 sequences are KGHSH and LQKENI. CDR3 protein: CASSPTPVPSAFF. CDR3 DNA: TGTGCCAGCTCACCGACCCCCGTCCCCTCGGCTTTCTTT.

The chain uses TRBV20-1 and TRBJ2-1; TRBD2 agrees at 9 bases. The better agreement between TRBJ2-7 and the DNA end casts doubt on the J call. Germline lookup yields CDR1 DFQATT and CDR2 SNEGSKA (reference sequence). The CDR3 contains 23 residues. CDR3 sequence: CSARTERPKAGGRWTYLFNEQYF. In nucleotides, the CDR3 is TGCAGTGCTAGGACAGAAAGGCCCAAGGCGGGAGGGAGATGGACATATCTATTCAATGAGCAGTACTTC.

As to this clonotype: A much larger clone differs from this one at a single base, so this may be a read error. The V call is TRBV9, the J call TRBJ2-1; D call uncertain. The J call may be incorrect, as the DNA end agrees better with TRBJ2-7. Per the germline V gene, CDR1 is SGDLS and CDR2 is YYNGEE. The CDR3 loop spans 15 amino acids. The CDR3 bases are TGTGCCAGCAGCGCAGAATTGAGCTCCTACAATGAGCAGTACTTC. As protein: CASSAELSSYNEQYF.

In its sample, this clonotype was seen once. The chain is built from TRBV5-1 and TRBJ2-5; no reliable D call. V was cut by 3 bases and J by 4 bases, with 7 bases left in between. Germline V gene lookup returns CDR1 SGHRS and CDR2 YFSETQ. This CDR3 spans 12 amino acids. The CDR3 reads CASSSTPETQYF. DNA of the CDR3: TGCGCCAGCAGCTCCACACCAGAGACCCAGTACTTC.

This clonotype came up a few times. J is TRBJ2-1 and V is TRBV20-1; 14 bases are shared with TRBD2. The CDR3 covers 16 residues. V shed 3 bases, J shed 7 bases, and the junction held 8 bases outside the gene matches. CDR1 is DFQATT and CDR2 is SNEGSKA in the germline V gene (reference sequence). The CDR3 protein is CSARPGLAGARNEQFF. DNA for the CDR3: TGCAGTGCTAGGCCGGGACTAGCGGGAGCTCGAAATGAGCAGTTCTTC.

This clonotype was detected a few times. This chain links TRBV4-2 with TRBJ2-1; 12 bases are shared with TRBD2. J gave up 10 bases and V 0 bases, and 10 bases lay outside the gene matches. CDR1 LGHNA and CDR2 YNFKEQ come from the germline V gene. The CDR3 runs to 17 residues. CDR3 region: CASSQDWLAGGREEQFF. CDR3 nucleotide sequence: TGTGCCAGCAGCCAAGATTGGCTAGCGGGGGGGCGAGAGGAGCAGTTCTTC.

This clonotype appeared many times. The junction shows a germline mismatch at one end, possibly a read error. V usage is TRBV5-1 and J usage is TRBJ1-1; D gene uncertain. The CDR3 length is 13 residues. CDR1 and CDR2 (germline): SGHRS, YFSETQ. CDR3 nucleotides: TGTGCCAGCAGTAGTCGGGGGAACACTGAAGCTTTCTTT. This gives the protein CASSSRGNTEAFF.

The rearrangement uses TRBV21-1 and TRBJ2-4. TRBV21-1 is a recognized pseudogene. The CDR3 is 15 amino acids. This CDR3 reads CASSKVTVAKNIQYF. The CDR3 DNA reads as TGTGCCAGCAGCAAAGTAACAGTAGCCAAAAACATTCAGTACTTC.

The genes are TRBV30 and TRBJ1-5, with TRBD1 identical over 7 bases. The CDR3 spans 13 residues. V lost 5 bases to trimming and J lost 6 bases; unmatched junction nucleotides: 7. Germline CDR1 GTSNPN, CDR2 SVGIG (reference sequence). The CDR3: CAWARQGVQPQHF. In nucleotides, the CDR3 is TGTGCCTGGGCAAGACAGGGAGTTCAGCCCCAGCATTTT.

This clonotype was seen a few times. The rearrangement links TRBV10-3 to TRBJ2-3; D not certain. Per germline, CDR1 ENHRY and CDR2 SYGVKD. V lost 4 bases and J lost 0, with 8 bases in between. The CDR3 sequence is 14 residues long. The CDR3 DNA reads as TGTGCCATCAGTGCCCCACTTAGCACAGATACGCAGTATTTT. It codes for CAISAPLSTDTQYF.

This clonotype showed up just once. The chain employs TRBV28 and TRBJ2-5; D uncertain. The CDR3 is 13 residues long. V was shortened by 6 bases and J by 6 bases, with 14 bases between the two germline ends. CDR1 is MDHEN, CDR2 SYDVKM, per germline. The CDR3 is CASSNDVRKTQYF. As DNA, the CDR3 is TGTGCCAGCAGCAACGACGTGAGAAAGACCCAGTACTTC. The full variable domain, completed using reference TRBV28 and TRBJ2-5, is DVKVTQSSRYLVKRTGEKVFLECVQDMDHENMFWYRQDPGLGLRLIYFSYDVKMKEKGDIPEGYSVSREKKERFSLILESASTNQTSMYLCASSNDVRKTQYFGPGTRLLVL.

The rearrangement links TRBV19 to TRBJ1-2; D is possibly TRBD1 (5 bases). Trimming took off 4 bases at V and 5 bases at J, with 17 bases between the two ends. CDR1 is LNHDA, CDR2 SQIVND, per germline (reference sequence). CDR3 length: 15 residues. CDR3 loop: CASSTEQEDWYGYTF. The CDR3 region has the DNA TGTGCCAGTAGTACGGAACAGGAGGACTGGTATGGCTACACCTTC.

The genes are TRBV5-4 and TRBJ2-7; TRBD2 is a possible D gene (5 bases). Germline-derived CDR1 and CDR2 are SGHNT and YYREEE (reference sequence). The CDR3 runs 15 residues. V was shortened by 2 bases and J by 0 bases, with 12 bases between the two germline ends. CDR3 coding DNA: TGTGCCAGCAGCTTCGGTGGGAGAGTCTCCTACGAGCAGTACTTC. It translates to CASSFGGRVSYEQYF.

This clonotype was counted between two and nine times. The junction departs from the called germline gene at one end, perhaps through a read error. The chain employs TRBV7-2 and TRBJ2-3; TRBD2 is a possible D gene (5 bases). The length of the CDR3 is 16 residues. Germline CDR1 reads SGHTA; CDR2 reads FQGNSA. CDR3 amino acids: CASSQNSRGRTHTQYF. CDR3 sequence (DNA): TGTGCCAGCAGCCAGAACTCTAGAGGGCGCACACATACGCAGTATTTT.

The rearrangement uses TRBV6-1 and TRBJ2-3; 16 bases map to TRBD2. The junction had 4 bases not matched to a gene; V was cut back by 7 bases and J by 0 bases. Germline assignment: CDR1 MNHNS and CDR2 SASEGT. CDR3 size: 17 residues. CDR3 amino acids: CASKGTSGGDSTDTQYF. CDR3 DNA sequence: TGTGCCAGCAAGGGGACTAGCGGGGGGGACAGCACAGATACGCAGTATTTT.

This clonotype was counted between two and nine times. The gene calls are TRBV7-9 and TRBJ2-1; TRBD2 matches 8 bases. Trimming removed 5 bases from V and 4 bases from J; junction bases left unmatched: 10. The germline CDR1 and CDR2 sequences are SEHNR and FQNEAQ (reference sequence). This CDR3 contains 16 residues. CDR3 amino acids: CASSPQTSDRYNEQFF. The CDR3 DNA sequence: TGTGCCAGCAGCCCTCAGACTAGCGATCGGTACAATGAGCAGTTCTTC. The full variable domain, rest sourced from reference TRBV7-9 and TRBJ2-1, is DTGVSQNPRHKITKRGQNVTFRCDPISEHNRLYWYRQTLGQGPEFLTYFQNEAQLEKSRLLSDRFSAERPKGSFSTLEIQRTEQGDSAMYLCASSPQTSDRYNEQFFGPGTRLTVL.

This clonotype was observed a handful of times. The V and J genes are TRBV6-1 and TRBJ2-7; a possible D gene is TRBD2 (6 bases). V was clipped by 0 bases and J by 0 bases, with 12 bases between them. Looked up from germline, CDR1 is MNHNS and CDR2 is SASEGT. There are 16 residues in the CDR3. CDR3 loop: CASSEAHGGYSYEQYF. CDR3 sequence (DNA): TGTGCCAGCAGTGAAGCGCATGGGGGGTACTCCTACGAGCAGTACTTC.